This T cell receptor (beta chain) was sequenced for a study of T cell responses to AZD1222 COVID-19 vaccine. Overall study results and limits: Just a handful of people given AZD1222 tested seropositive at baseline. Females made up more of the donors, who were largely white British, and clonal diversity may have come out too low. Two AZD1222 doses significantly raised spike-specific TCR breadth and depth over controls.

A note on this clone: Its target is not known.

TCRdb keeps only in-frame clones here, not all; method: immunoSEQ multiplex PCR. The table includes approximately 140,000 clones, about 92% detected once. Germline lookup yields CDR1 MNHEY and CDR2 SVGAGI. CDR3 length: 15 amino acids. With 7 bases removed from V and 4 bases from J, the gap between germline ends came to 17 bases. Sequences were derived from peripheral blood, sampled on day 0 of AZD1222 vaccination. This TCR was sampled from an adult in good health. The chain links TRBV6-5 to TRBJ1-5, with D hard to call. Written as DNA, the CDR3 is TGTGCCAGCAACGACTGGGCCGTGGGTAATCAGCCCCAGCATTTT. It codes for CASNDWAVGNQPQHF.